This TCR beta chain emerged from a study of identical twins' blood T cells. The donors were healthy female monozygous twins, three pairs in total. The three twin pairs were reared together, likely meeting the same infections. CDR1 and CDR2 from the germline V gene are SGHRS and YFSETQ. This CDR3 spans 13 amino acids. V lost 1 base, J lost 4 bases, and 8 bases lay in between. Each TCR cDNA library carried sample-specific barcodes on both ends. TCRdb processed the 5' RACE reads anew with MiXCR; each CDR3 protein has one entry. Of fewer than 450,000 distinct CDR3 sequences listed, more than 25% are singletons.

Sample: PBMCs. This clonotype originated in a woman aged 18-49 years in good health. The chain joins TRBV5-1 to TRBJ2-5; no clear D. CDR3 in amino acids: CASSLTWAETQYF. As DNA, the CDR3 is TGCGCCAGCAGCTTGACATGGGCAGAGACCCAGTACTTC.